These 26 T cell receptor beta chains originate from one sample sequenced in a study of molecular identifiers for immune sequencing clone quantification. TCRdb itself ran the PCR reads through MiXCR, one entry per CDR3 protein. The sample yields under 600,000 distinct CDR3 sequences, around 25% seen once. Sequencing was done on a sample of naive CD8+ T cells from blood, with Jurkat cell RNA spiked in. Sample subset: FACS-sorted CD8+CD4-CCR7+CD45RA+ naive T cells. Receptors were obtained from a human donor in good health. Some libraries in this study had Jurkat cell RNA spiked in.

At least ten counts were recorded for this clonotype. In nucleotides, the CDR3 is TGTGCCAGTAGCCTGACAGGGAATAAACAGCCCCAGCATTTT. Residues: CASSLTGNKQPQHF. This chain uses TRBV19 with TRBJ1-5, with 7 bases aligning to TRBD1. The CDR3 has 14 amino acids. The germline V gene encodes CDR1 LNHDA and CDR2 SQIVND (reference sequence). The V gene end was trimmed by 6 bases and the J gene end by 7 bases; junction bases not matched to a gene: 9.

The chain is built from TRBV19 and TRBJ2-7; D call uncertain. The germline gives CDR1 LNHDA, CDR2 SQIVND (reference sequence). Trimming shortened V by 3 bases and J by 2 bases, and 8 bases separated the two germline ends. The CDR3 loop spans 13 amino acids. CDR3 protein: CASSMDGTYEQYF. As DNA, the CDR3 is TGTGCCAGTAGTATGGACGGCACCTACGAGCAGTACTTC. The whole variable domain, filled in from reference TRBV19 and TRBJ2-7, reads DGGITQSPKYLFRKEGQNVTLSCEQNLNHDAMYWYRQDPGQGLRLIYYSQIVNDFQKGDIAEGYSVSREKKESFPLTVTSAQKNPTAFYLCASSMDGTYEQYFGPGTRLTVT.

This clonotype came up a few times. The J gene is TRBJ2-5, the V gene TRBV12-3 or TRBV12-4; TRBD2 matches at 9 bases. This CDR3 has 16 residues. V shed 3 bases and J 1 base; nucleotides not matched to a gene: 6. The CDR3 is CASSLFTSGLQETQYF. The DNA for the CDR3 is TGTGCCAGCAGTTTGTTTACTAGCGGGCTCCAAGAGACCCAGTACTTC.

V gene TRBV27 combines with J gene TRBJ1-1; D is unresolved. The CDR3 sequence is 15 residues long. Trimming shortened V by 1 base and J by 6 bases, and 15 bases separated the two germline ends. Per the germline V gene, CDR1 is MNHEY and CDR2 is SMNVEV (reference sequence). CDR3 residues: CASSLFGVGWAEAFF. CDR3 DNA sequence: TGTGCCAGCAGTTTATTTGGTGTGGGCTGGGCTGAAGCTTTCTTT.

This clonotype was picked up a small number of times. This rearrangement joins TRBV11-3 to TRBJ1-1, with TRBD1 as a possible D gene (6 bases). CDR3 length equals 15 residues. Germline V lookup: CDR1 SGHNT, CDR2 YENEEA. The germline V and J ends were trimmed by 4 bases and 4 bases, with 16 bases remaining between them. The CDR3 DNA is TGTGCCAGCAGCTCGAGGACAGACGGGTCCACTGAAGCTTTCTTT. Its protein is CASSSRTDGSTEAFF.

A remark on this clonotype: This may be a read error, as it is one base from a much larger clone. The V call is TRBV25-1, the J call TRBJ1-1, with unresolved D. CDR3 length: 11 amino acids. Germline V CDR1 and CDR2: MGHDK, SYGVNS. The chain's CDR3 is CASKMGAEAIF. CDR3 nucleotides: TGTGCCAGCAAGATGGGCGCTGAAGCTATCTTT.

A remark on this clonotype: A much larger clonotype is one base distant, so this may be a read error. This rearrangement joins TRBV7-2 to TRBJ1-5, with D hard to call. In germline, CDR1 is SGHTA, CDR2 FQGNSA. V lost 1 base and J lost 5, with 9 bases in between. CDR3 length: 14 amino acids. The CDR3 DNA follows: TGTGCCAGCAGCTTAGATTTCTCAGATCAGCCCCAGCATTTT. Translated, it gives CASSLDFSDQPQHF.

The genes are TRBV25-1 and TRBJ2-2, with 15 bases fitting TRBD2. Germline CDR1 is MGHDK and CDR2 is SYGVNS. CDR3 size: 17 residues. Trimming removed 8 bases from V and 4 bases from J; junction bases left unmatched: 8. As DNA, the CDR3 is TGTGCCAGCCTAGGGACTAGCGGGAGGAAGGGCACCGGGGAGCTGTTTTTT. Its protein product is CASLGTSGRKGTGELFF.

Turning to this clonotype: It may be a read error: a sequence one base away is much more abundant. The rearrangement joins TRBV20-1 to TRBJ2-3; the D call may be TRBD1 or TRBD2 (6 bases each). This CDR3 region has 15 residues. Germline V lookup: CDR1 DFQATT, CDR2 SNEGSKA (reference sequence). The CDR3 DNA reads as TGCAGTGCTAGAGATTGGGGGGCTTCCACAGGTACGCAGTATTTT. Translation gives CSARDWGASTGTQYF.

J is TRBJ1-5 and V is TRBV20-1; D remains unclear. Germline CDR1 is DFQATT and CDR2 is SNEGSKA (reference sequence). The CDR3 loop spans 13 amino acids. V lost 3 bases, J lost 10 bases, and 16 bases lay in between. In DNA, the CDR3 is TGCAGTGCTAGGAGCTCTGTCCCGGCTCCCCAGCATTTT. This translates into CSARSSVPAPQHF.

CDR3 region: CASSLDRTGGYEQYF. The CDR3 nucleotides are TGTGCCAGCAGTCTGGATCGGACAGGTGGATACGAGCAGTACTTC. The V gene is TRBV12-3 or TRBV12-4, the J gene TRBJ2-7; 7 bases are a match to TRBD1. The CDR3 is made up of 15 amino acids. V shed 5 bases and J 4 bases; nucleotides not matched to a gene: 11.

This clonotype was counted many times. J is TRBJ2-6 and V is TRBV10-2, with D maybe TRBD2 (5 bases). This CDR3 contains 17 residues. Deletions cut 11 bases from V and 0 bases from J, with 20 bases between. Looked up from germline, CDR1 is WSHSY and CDR2 is SAAADI. CDR3 protein: CAVRGDTPPSGANVLTF. The DNA for the CDR3 is TGCGCCGTCCGGGGAGACACCCCACCCTCTGGGGCCAACGTCCTGACTTTC.

This clonotype appeared many times. J is TRBJ2-3 and V is TRBV11-2; possible D gene TRBD1, 6 bases. The CDR3 has 16 amino acids. The germline V gene has CDR1 SGHAT and CDR2 FQNNGV. The ends were cut back, 6 bases at V and 8 bases at J, with 24 bases in the middle. The DNA of the CDR3 is TGTGCCAGCAGACAAAACAGGGACCCCTCCGTTGCTACGCAGTATTTT. Its protein product is CASRQNRDPSVATQYF.

The CDR3 DNA reads as TGTGCCAGCAGCTTAATACGGACGGGCACTGAAGCTTTCTTT. Protein: CASSLIRTGTEAFF. The rearrangement links TRBV11-2 to TRBJ1-1, with unresolved D. The CDR3 runs to 14 residues. Germline CDR1 is SGHAT and CDR2 is FQNNGV. Trimming stripped 2 bases from V and 4 bases from J, with 11 bases between.

This rearrangement joins TRBV6-1 to TRBJ2-2; 8 nucleotides align to TRBD1. This CDR3 region has 15 residues. Germline V CDR1 and CDR2: MNHNS, SASEGT. Unmatched junction bases numbered 11, after V lost 5 bases and J lost 9 bases. The CDR3 spells CASSNGTGVVWELFF. As DNA, the CDR3 is TGTGCCAGCAGTAATGGGACAGGCGTCGTTTGGGAGCTGTTTTTT.

Concerning this clonotype: A read error may account for a junction end that differs from germline. This chain connects TRBV4-1 to TRBJ2-7; tentatively, D is TRBD1 (6 bases). CDR1 is MGHRA, CDR2 YSYEKL, per germline. This CDR3 region has 13 residues. The DNA for the CDR3 is TGCGCCCGCAGCCAAGCAACAGGGTTCGCGCAGTACTTC. It is translated as CARSQATGFAQYF.

This clonotype was counted at least ten times. The rearrangement joins TRBV2 to TRBJ1-1; D might be TRBD1 (6 bases). V lost 6 bases, J lost 0 bases, and 14 bases lay in between. Germline lookup yields CDR1 SNHLY and CDR2 FYNNEI. The CDR3 is 15 residues long. The CDR3 nucleotides read TGTGCCAGCAGGATAGGACAGTTTATGAACACTGAAGCTTTCTTT. Encoded protein: CASRIGQFMNTEAFF.

The sample holds a few counts of this clonotype. The chain uses TRBV2 and TRBJ2-3; the D gene is possibly TRBD1 (5 bases). Germline loops: CDR1 SNHLY, CDR2 FYNNEI. Trimming left V 4 bases short and J 6 bases short, with 23 bases between. The CDR3 is made up of 17 amino acids. CDR3 DNA: TGTGCCAGCAGTGTCCCCCTTGTGGCAGGGAATAAGGATACGCAGTATTTT. Translation gives CASSVPLVAGNKDTQYF.

This clonotype was seen only a few times. The V and J genes are TRBV28 and TRBJ2-3; unclear D gene. CDR1 and CDR2 from the germline V gene are MDHEN and SYDVKM. V lost 2 bases and J 2 bases, leaving 11 bases between the germline ends. The CDR3 is made up of 15 amino acids. CDR3 sequence: CASSLEAPDTDTQYF. The CDR3 region has the DNA TGTGCCAGCAGTTTAGAGGCACCAGACACAGATACGCAGTATTTT.

In the case of this clonotype: This may be a read error, as it is one base from a much larger clone. V and J are TRBV6-5 and TRBJ2-5; 7 nucleotides align to TRBD2. Germline-derived CDR1 and CDR2 are MNHEY and SVGAGI. The CDR3 contains 16 residues. J gave up 2 bases and V 2 bases, and 8 bases lay outside the gene matches. CDR3 protein: CASSYGPAGKQETQYF. CDR3 DNA: TGTGCCAGCAGTTACGGACCAGCGGGGAAGCAAGAGACCCAGTACTTC.

The rearrangement uses TRBV6-2 or TRBV6-3 and TRBJ2-6; no firm D call. CDR3 length: 16 amino acids. CDR1 is MNHEY, CDR2 SVGEGT, per germline. Trimming shortened V by 2 bases and J by 1 base, and 9 bases separated the two germline ends. The CDR3 loop is CASSYDSFSGANVLTF. CDR3 nucleotides: TGTGCCAGCAGTTACGATAGTTTTTCTGGGGCCAACGTCCTGACTTTC.

This clonotype appeared many times. The rearrangement joins TRBV29-1 to TRBJ2-2; tentative D call: TRBD2 (5 bases). The germline V gene has CDR1 SQVTM and CDR2 ANQGSEA. Trimming left V 7 bases short and J 1 base short, with 10 bases between. The length of the CDR3 is 13 residues. CDR3 bases: TGCAGCGGGACGAGCGGGAACACCGGGGAGCTGTTTTTT. It codes for CSGTSGNTGELFF.

Points on this clonotype: Possible read error: a much larger clone is one base away. This likely comes from a read error, as the CDR3 has no conserved phenylalanine or tryptophan at its end. The rearrangement links TRBV4-3 to TRBJ1-6, with D unclear. V was pared by 0 bases and J by 10 bases, with 7 bases between. CDR3 length: 13 amino acids. The germline gives CDR1 LGHNA, CDR2 YSLEER. CDR3 sequence reads: CASSQDPKSPLHL. CDR3 bases: TGCGCCAGCAGCCAAGACCCTAAGTCACCCCTCCACCTT.

Comment on this clonotype: One end of the junction varies from germline; a read error may be responsible. The CDR3 region is CNAREHSLNYEQYF. The CDR3 DNA follows: TGCAATGCTAGGGAACATAGCCTCAACTACGAGCAGTACTTC. V is TRBV20-1 and J is TRBJ2-7, with no clear D. The germline V gene has CDR1 DFQATT and CDR2 SNEGSKA (reference sequence). The CDR3 extends over 14 amino acids.

V gene TRBV14 combines with J gene TRBJ1-1; 7 nucleotides agree with TRBD1. This CDR3 is 16 amino acids long. Germline V gene lookup returns CDR1 SGHDN and CDR2 FVKESK. With 4 bases clipped from V and 2 bases from J, the junction kept 10 bases outside the gene matches. The CDR3 DNA reads TGTGCCAGCAGCCCGCTACAGGGGCTTCTTAACACTGAAGCTTTCTTT. Its translation: CASSPLQGLLNTEAFF. Based on the CDR3 plus reference TRBV14 and TRBJ1-1, the full variable domain is EAGVTQFPSHSVIEKGQTVTLRCDPISGHDNLYWYRRVMGKEIKFLLHFVKESKQDESGMPNNRFLAERTGGTYSTLKVQPAELEDSGVYFCASSPLQGLLNTEAFFGQGTRLTVV.

In this sample, this clonotype turned up many times. CDR3 sequence reads: CASSLGILAFTDEQFF. The CDR3 DNA sequence: TGTGCCAGCAGCTTAGGGATTCTAGCTTTCACGGATGAGCAGTTCTTC. The chain employs TRBV7-2 and TRBJ2-1; tentative D call: TRBD2 (5 bases). The CDR3 contains 16 residues. V was pared by 1 base and J by 8 bases, with 18 bases between. The germline V gene has CDR1 SGHTA and CDR2 FQGNSA.